This T cell receptor beta chain was observed in a study of PD-1 blockade in classical Hodgkin lymphoma. Study results and limitations: Individuals who commenced nivolumab within less than 1 year of ASCT were excluded. There was a significant rise in CD4+ TCR diversity by C4D1, with no such rise for CD8+. Reported baseline diversity: healthy donors highest, relapsed/refractory patients lowest.

In regard to this clone: The target antigen is unknown.

This CDR3 is 14 amino acids long. From germline, CDR1 is LNHDA and CDR2 SQIVND (reference sequence). The V gene end was trimmed by 5 bases and the J gene end by 8 bases; junction bases not matched to a gene: 10. Every patient was affected by relapse after autologous stem cell transplantation, while exposure to brentuximab vedotin was not uniform. Patients showed best responses of complete response, partial response or progressive disease. Assay: immunoSEQ multiplex PCR; the TCRdb copy retains only in-frame clones and omits some. Found here are 50,000 to 65,000 clones, 88% of them singletons; the top ten hold around 5%.

The sample consisted of peripheral blood mononuclear cells (PBMCs), taken before the second cycle of nivolumab. This sequence was found in a human donor with classical Hodgkin lymphoma. The gene calls are TRBV19 and TRBJ1-2; 8 bases match TRBD1. The CDR3 here is CASSSTDRVGGYTF. In DNA form, the CDR3 reads TGTGCCAGTAGTTCCACGGACAGGGTGGGAGGCTACACCTTC.